Shown below are 8 T cell receptor beta chains from a single sample sequenced in a study of T-cell reconstitution after alpha-beta-depleted transplantation in children. Molecular barcoding with unique molecular identifiers was used for the TCRbeta library. TCRdb redid the calling of the PCR reads with MiXCR, one entry per CDR3 protein. The data contain 600,000 to 700,000 distinct CDR3 sequences, around 16% of them seen just once; the ten biggest clones take up 0.8% to 1.1%. The sample in question was PBMCs from the stem cell graft donor, obtained from the stem cell graft. All receptors come from a human donor who donated a stem cell graft to a child with acute myeloid leukemia.

This rearrangement joins TRBV9 to TRBJ2-7, with D possibly called TRBD1 or TRBD2 (5 bases each). The V end was cut by 5 bases, the J end by 2 bases, with 17 bases between. CDR1 and CDR2 (germline): SGDLS, YYNGEE. This CDR3 has 15 amino acids. The CDR3 loop reads CASSRTWGSPYEQYF. The CDR3 bases are TGTGCCAGCAGTCGAACGTGGGGGAGTCCCTACGAGCAGTACTTC. Supplemented by reference TRBV9 and TRBJ2-7, the full variable domain reads DSGVTQTPKHLITATGQRVTLRCSPRSGDLSVYWYQQSLDQGLQFLIQYYNGEERAKGNILERFSAQQFPDLHSELNLSSLELGDSALYFCASSRTWGSPYEQYFGPGTRLTVT.

Only a few counts were recorded for this clonotype. The chain combines TRBV5-1 with TRBJ1-5; D not certain. The CDR3 runs 13 residues. Trimming took off 0 bases at V and 7 bases at J, with 8 bases between the two ends. The germline gives CDR1 SGHRS, CDR2 YFSETQ. The CDR3 DNA reads as TGCGCCAGCAGCTTGGGAGGGTTCCAGCCCCAGCATTTT. This encodes CASSLGGFQPQHF.

The sample holds many counts of this clonotype. CDR3 protein: CSARPLQRGSTDTQYF. CDR3 sequence (DNA): TGCAGTGCTAGACCCCTTCAGAGGGGTAGCACAGATACGCAGTATTTT. The V call is TRBV20-1, the J call TRBJ2-3; D might be TRBD1 or TRBD2, each matching 5 bases. The CDR3 has 16 residues. CDR1 DFQATT and CDR2 SNEGSKA come from the germline V gene (reference sequence). With 2 bases removed from V and 0 bases from J, the gap between germline ends came to 15 bases.

This chain links TRBV7-2 with TRBJ1-3; TRBD1 agrees at 10 bases. V lost 2 bases and J lost 2; bases outside the gene matches: 6. The CDR3 extends over 17 amino acids. CDR1 and CDR2 (germline): SGHTA, FQGNSA. The CDR3 coding sequence is TGTGCCAGCAGCTTACTAGACAGGGGGCTGGCTGGAAACACCATATATTTT. Amino acid sequence: CASSLLDRGLAGNTIYF.

This clonotype was found many times. The chain recombines TRBV10-3 with TRBJ2-1; possibly TRBD2 for D (6 bases). This CDR3 has 14 amino acids. The ends were cut back, 0 bases at V and 9 bases at J, with 12 bases in the middle. Germline V gene lookup returns CDR1 ENHRY and CDR2 SYGVKD. This chain's CDR3 is CAISESWGGVEQFF. In nucleotides, the CDR3 is TGTGCCATCAGTGAGTCGTGGGGCGGGGTTGAGCAGTTCTTC.

This chain connects TRBV20-1 to TRBJ2-7; 9 bases align to TRBD1. CDR1 DFQATT and CDR2 SNEGSKA come from the germline V gene (reference sequence). This CDR3 comprises 13 residues. Trimming removed 3 bases from V and 3 bases from J; junction bases left unmatched: 3. In DNA, the CDR3 is TGCAGTGCTAGTACGGGACAGGGCTACGAGCAGTACGTC. This gives the protein CSASTGQGYEQYV.

This clonotype was detected only a few times. This chain links TRBV20-1 with TRBJ1-5; D remains ambiguous. Germline CDR1 is DFQATT and CDR2 is SNEGSKA (reference sequence). CDR3 length equals 15 residues. V gave up 6 bases and J gave up 0 bases, with 15 bases separating them. The CDR3, as DNA: TGCAGTGCCCCACCAGACACAGATAGCAATCAGCCCCAGCATTTT. Protein product: CSAPPDTDSNQPQHF.

The chain has TRBV7-9 and TRBJ2-5; D not resolved. This CDR3 region has 15 residues. The V end lost 5 bases, the J end lost 5 bases, and 18 bases lay between the germline ends. CDR1 is SEHNR, CDR2 FQNEAQ, per germline (reference sequence). The CDR3 bases are TGTGCCAGCAGCAACCCTGTAGTGGTTAGTGAGACCCAGTACTTC. It encodes CASSNPVVVSETQYF.